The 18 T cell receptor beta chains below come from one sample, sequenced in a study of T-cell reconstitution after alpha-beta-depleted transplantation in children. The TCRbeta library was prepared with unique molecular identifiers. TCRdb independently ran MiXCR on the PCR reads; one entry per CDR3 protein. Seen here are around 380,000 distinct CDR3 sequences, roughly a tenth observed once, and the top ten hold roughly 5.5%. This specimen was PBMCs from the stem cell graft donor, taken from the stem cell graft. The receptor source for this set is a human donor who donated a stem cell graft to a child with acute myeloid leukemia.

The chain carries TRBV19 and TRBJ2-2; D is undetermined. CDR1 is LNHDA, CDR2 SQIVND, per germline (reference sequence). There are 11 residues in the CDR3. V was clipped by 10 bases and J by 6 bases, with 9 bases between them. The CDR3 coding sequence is TGTGCCATCAATTTTTCCGGGGAGCTGTTTTTT. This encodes CAINFSGELFF.

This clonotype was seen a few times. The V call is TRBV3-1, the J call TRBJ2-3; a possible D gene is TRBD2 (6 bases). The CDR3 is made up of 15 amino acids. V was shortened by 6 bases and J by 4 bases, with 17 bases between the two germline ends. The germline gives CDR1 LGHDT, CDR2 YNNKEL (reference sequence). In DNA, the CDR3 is TGTGCCAGCAGTCTCCGGGGTAGCGGCTCAGATACGCAGTATTTT. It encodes CASSLRGSGSDTQYF.

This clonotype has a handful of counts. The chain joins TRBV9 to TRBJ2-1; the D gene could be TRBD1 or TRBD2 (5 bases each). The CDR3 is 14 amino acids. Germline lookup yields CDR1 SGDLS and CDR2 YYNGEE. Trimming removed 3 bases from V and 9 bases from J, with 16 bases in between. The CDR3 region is CASSAGTISREQFF. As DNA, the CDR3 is TGTGCCAGCAGCGCTGGGACCATCAGCCGTGAGCAGTTCTTC. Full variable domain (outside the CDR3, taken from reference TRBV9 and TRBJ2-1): DSGVTQTPKHLITATGQRVTLRCSPRSGDLSVYWYQQSLDQGLQFLIQYYNGEERAKGNILERFSAQQFPDLHSELNLSSLELGDSALYFCASSAGTISREQFFGPGTRLTVL.

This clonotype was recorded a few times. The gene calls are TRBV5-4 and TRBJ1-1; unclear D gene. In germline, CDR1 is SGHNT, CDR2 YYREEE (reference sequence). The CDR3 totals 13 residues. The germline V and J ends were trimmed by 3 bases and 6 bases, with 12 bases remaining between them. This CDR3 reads CASSSPWVPEAFF. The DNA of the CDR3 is TGTGCCAGCAGCTCCCCCTGGGTCCCTGAAGCTTTCTTT.

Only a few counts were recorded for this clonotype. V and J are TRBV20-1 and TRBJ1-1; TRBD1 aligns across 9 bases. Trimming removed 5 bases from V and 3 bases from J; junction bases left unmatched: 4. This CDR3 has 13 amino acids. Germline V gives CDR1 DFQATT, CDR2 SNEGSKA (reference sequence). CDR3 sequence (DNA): TGCAGTGCTGAGGACAGGGGTTACACTGAAGCTTTCTTT. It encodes CSAEDRGYTEAFF.

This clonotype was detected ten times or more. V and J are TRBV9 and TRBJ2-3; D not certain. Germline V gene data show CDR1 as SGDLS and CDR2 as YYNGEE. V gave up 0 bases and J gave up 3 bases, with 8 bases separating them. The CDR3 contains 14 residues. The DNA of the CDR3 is TGTGCCAGCAGCGTAGACTTGGATACAGATACGCAGTATTTT. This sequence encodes CASSVDLDTDTQYF.

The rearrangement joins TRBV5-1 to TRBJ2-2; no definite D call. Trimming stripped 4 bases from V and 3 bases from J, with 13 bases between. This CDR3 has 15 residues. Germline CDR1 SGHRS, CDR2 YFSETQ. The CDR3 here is CASSVGNGDTGELFF. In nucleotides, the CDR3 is TGCGCCAGCAGCGTAGGAAACGGAGACACCGGGGAGCTGTTTTTT.

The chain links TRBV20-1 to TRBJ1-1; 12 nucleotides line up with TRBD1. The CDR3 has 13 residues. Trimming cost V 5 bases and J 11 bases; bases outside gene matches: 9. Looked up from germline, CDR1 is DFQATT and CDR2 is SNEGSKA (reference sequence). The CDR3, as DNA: TGCAGTGCTTCTCCGGGACAGGGGGCGGGGGCTTTCTTT. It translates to CSASPGQGAGAFF.

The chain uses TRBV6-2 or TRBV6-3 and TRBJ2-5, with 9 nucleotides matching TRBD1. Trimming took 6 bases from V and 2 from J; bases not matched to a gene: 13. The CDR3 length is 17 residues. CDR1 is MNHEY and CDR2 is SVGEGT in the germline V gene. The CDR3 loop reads CASRPGTGTRWQETQYF. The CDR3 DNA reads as TGTGCCAGCAGGCCCGGGACAGGGACTCGATGGCAAGAGACCCAGTACTTC.

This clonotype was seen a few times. In nucleotides, the CDR3 is TGTGCCATCAGTGAGTTTATAGGGACAGCCAAAAACATTCAGTACTTC. Protein sequence: CAISEFIGTAKNIQYF. The gene calls are TRBV10-3 and TRBJ2-4, with D perhaps assigned TRBD1 or TRBD2 (5 bases each). Trimming pared 1 base from V and 0 bases from J, leaving 10 bases between. CDR3 length: 16 residues. Per germline, CDR1 ENHRY and CDR2 SYGVKD.

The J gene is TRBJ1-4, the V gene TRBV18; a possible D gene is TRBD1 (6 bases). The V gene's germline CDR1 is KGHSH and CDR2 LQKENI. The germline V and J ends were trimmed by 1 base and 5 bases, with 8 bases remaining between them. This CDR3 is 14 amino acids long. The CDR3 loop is CASSPQGVNEKLFF. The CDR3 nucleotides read TGTGCCAGCTCACCACAGGGGGTCAATGAAAAACTGTTTTTT.

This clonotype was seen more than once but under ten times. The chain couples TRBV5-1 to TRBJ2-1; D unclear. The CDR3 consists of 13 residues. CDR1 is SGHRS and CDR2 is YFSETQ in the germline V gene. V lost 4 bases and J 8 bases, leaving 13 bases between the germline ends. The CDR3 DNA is TGCGCCAGCAGCCCCGAAAGAGTCCATGAGCAGTTCTTC. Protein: CASSPERVHEQFF.

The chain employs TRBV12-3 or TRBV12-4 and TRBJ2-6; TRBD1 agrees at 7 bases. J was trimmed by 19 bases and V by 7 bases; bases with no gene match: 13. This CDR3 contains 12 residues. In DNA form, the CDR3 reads TGTGCCAGCACCCCAAGGACAGGTGGCTCTACTTTC. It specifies CASTPRTGGSTF.

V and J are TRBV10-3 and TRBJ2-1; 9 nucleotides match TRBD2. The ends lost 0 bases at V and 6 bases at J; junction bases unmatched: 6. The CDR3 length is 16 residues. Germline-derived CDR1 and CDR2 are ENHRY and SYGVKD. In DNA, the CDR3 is TGTGCCATCAGTGAGTCACTAGCGGGTAGCCTCAATGAGCAGTTCTTC. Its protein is CAISESLAGSLNEQFF.

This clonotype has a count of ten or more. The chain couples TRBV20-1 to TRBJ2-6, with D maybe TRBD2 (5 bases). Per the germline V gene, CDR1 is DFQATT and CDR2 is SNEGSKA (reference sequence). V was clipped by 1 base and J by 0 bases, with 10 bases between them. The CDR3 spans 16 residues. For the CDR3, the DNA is TGCAGTGCTAGAGGCCAAACTAGCTCTGGGGCCAACGTCCTGACTTTC. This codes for CSARGQTSSGANVLTF.

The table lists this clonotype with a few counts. CDR3 residues: CASKRLGYEQYF. CDR3 DNA: TGTGCCAGCAAAAGGTTAGGCTACGAGCAGTACTTC. The rearrangement joins TRBV12-3 or TRBV12-4 to TRBJ2-7; unclear D gene. V was clipped by 7 bases and J by 3 bases, with 10 bases between them. This CDR3 is built from 12 residues.

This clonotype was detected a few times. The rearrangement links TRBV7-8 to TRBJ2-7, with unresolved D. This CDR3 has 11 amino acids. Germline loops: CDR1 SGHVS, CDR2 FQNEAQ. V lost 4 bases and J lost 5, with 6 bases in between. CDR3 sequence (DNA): TGTGCCAGCAGCTCCAACGACGAGCAGTACTTC. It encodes CASSSNDEQYF. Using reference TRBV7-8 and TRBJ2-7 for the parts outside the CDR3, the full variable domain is GAGVSQSPRYKVAKRGQDVALRCDPISGHVSLFWYQQALGQGPEFLTYFQNEAQLDKSGLPSDRFFAERPEGSVSTLKIQRTQQEDSAVYLCASSSNDEQYFGPGTRLTVT.

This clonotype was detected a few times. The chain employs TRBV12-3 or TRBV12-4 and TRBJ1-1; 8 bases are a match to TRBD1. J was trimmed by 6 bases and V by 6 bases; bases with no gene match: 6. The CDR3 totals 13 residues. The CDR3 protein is CASRYRGWSEAFF. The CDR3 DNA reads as TGTGCCAGCAGGTACAGGGGGTGGTCTGAAGCTTTCTTT.